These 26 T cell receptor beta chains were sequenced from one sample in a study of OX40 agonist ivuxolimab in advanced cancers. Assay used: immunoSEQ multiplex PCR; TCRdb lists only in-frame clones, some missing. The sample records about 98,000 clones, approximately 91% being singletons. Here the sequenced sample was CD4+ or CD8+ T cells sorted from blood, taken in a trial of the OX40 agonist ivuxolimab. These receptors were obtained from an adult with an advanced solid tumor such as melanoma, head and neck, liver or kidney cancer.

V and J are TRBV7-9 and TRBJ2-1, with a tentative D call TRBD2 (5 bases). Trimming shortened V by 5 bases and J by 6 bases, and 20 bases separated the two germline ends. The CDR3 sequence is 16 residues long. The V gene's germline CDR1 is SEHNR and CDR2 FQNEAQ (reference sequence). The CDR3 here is CASSPSGEQRVNEQFF. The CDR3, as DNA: TGTGCCAGCAGCCCTAGTGGCGAACAGAGGGTCAATGAGCAGTTCTTC.

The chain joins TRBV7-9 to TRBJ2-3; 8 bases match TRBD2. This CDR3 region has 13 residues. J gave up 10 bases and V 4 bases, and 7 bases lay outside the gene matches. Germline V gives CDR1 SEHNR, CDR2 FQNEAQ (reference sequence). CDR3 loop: CASSWLAGVAQYF. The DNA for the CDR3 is TGTGCCAGCAGCTGGCTAGCGGGCGTTGCGCAGTATTTT.

The CDR3, as DNA: TGTGCCAGCGGGGACGGGACTTGGGCCTACGAGCAGTACTTC. Its translation is CASGDGTWAYEQYF. The chain employs TRBV6-1 and TRBJ2-7, with D perhaps matching TRBD2 (6 bases). The germline CDR1 and CDR2 sequences are MNHNS and SASEGT. The germline V and J ends were trimmed by 8 bases and 2 bases, with 16 bases remaining between them. The CDR3 loop spans 14 amino acids.

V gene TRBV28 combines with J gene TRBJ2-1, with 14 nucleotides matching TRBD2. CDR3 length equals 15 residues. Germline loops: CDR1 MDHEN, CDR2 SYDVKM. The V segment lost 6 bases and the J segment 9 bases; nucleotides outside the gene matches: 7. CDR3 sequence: CASSPGLAGVGEQFF. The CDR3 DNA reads TGTGCCAGCAGCCCGGGACTAGCGGGAGTTGGTGAGCAGTTCTTC.

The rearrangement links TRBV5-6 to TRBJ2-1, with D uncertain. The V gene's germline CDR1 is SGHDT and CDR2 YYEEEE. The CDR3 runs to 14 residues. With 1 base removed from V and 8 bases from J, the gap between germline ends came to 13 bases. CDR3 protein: CASSLRTILHEQFF. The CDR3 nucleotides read TGTGCCAGCAGCTTGAGGACCATTCTACATGAGCAGTTCTTC. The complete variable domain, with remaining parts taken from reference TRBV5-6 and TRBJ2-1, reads DAGVTQSPTHLIKTRGQQVTLRCSPKSGHDTVSWYQQALGQGPQFIFQYYEEEERQRGNFPDRFSGHQFPNYSSELNVNALLLGDSALYLCASSLRTILHEQFFGPGTRLTVL.

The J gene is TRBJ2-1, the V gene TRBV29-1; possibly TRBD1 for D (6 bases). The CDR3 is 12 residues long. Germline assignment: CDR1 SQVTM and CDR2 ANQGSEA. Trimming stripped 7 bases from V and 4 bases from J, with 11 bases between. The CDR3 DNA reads TGCAGCGCATCGGACAGTTACAATGAGCAGTTCTTC. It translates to CSASDSYNEQFF.

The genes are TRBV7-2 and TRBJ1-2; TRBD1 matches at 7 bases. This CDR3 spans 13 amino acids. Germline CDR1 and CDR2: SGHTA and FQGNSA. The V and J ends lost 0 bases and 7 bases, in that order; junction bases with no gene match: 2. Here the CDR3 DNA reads TGTGCCAGCAGCTTAGCACAGGGGATTGGCTACACCTTC. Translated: CASSLAQGIGYTF.

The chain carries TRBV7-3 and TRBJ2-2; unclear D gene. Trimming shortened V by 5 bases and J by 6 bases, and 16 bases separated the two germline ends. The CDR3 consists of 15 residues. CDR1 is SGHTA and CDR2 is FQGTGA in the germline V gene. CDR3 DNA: TGTGCCAGCAGCCCTTATCCCCGGTTGTCCGGGGAGCTGTTTTTT. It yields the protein CASSPYPRLSGELFF.

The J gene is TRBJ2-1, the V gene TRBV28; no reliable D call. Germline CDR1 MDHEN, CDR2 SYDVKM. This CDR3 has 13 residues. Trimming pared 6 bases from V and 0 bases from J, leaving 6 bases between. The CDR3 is CASSPGSYNEQFF. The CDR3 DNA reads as TGTGCCAGCAGCCCGGGCTCCTACAATGAGCAGTTCTTC.

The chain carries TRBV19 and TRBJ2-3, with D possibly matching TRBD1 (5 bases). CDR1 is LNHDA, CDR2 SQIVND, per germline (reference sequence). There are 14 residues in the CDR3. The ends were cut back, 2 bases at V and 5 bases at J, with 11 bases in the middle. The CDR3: CASSIQGRGDTQYF. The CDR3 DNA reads TGTGCCAGTAGTATACAGGGAAGGGGAGATACGCAGTATTTT.

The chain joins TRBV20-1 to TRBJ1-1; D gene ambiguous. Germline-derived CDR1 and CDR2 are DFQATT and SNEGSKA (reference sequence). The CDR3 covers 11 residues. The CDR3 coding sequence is TGCAGGGGGATGATGAACACTGAAGCTTTCTTT. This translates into CRGMMNTEAFF.

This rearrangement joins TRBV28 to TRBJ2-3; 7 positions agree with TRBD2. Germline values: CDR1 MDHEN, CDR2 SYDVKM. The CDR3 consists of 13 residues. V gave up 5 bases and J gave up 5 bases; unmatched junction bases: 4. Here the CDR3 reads CASSIRGVDTQYF. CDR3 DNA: TGTGCCAGCAGTATACGGGGGGTAGATACGCAGTATTTT.

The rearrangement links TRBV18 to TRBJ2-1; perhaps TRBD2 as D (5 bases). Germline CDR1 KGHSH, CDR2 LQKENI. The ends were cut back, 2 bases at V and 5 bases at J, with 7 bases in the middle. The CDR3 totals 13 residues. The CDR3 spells CASSPGRDNEQFF. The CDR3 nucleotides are TGTGCCAGCTCACCAGGGCGGGACAATGAGCAGTTCTTC.

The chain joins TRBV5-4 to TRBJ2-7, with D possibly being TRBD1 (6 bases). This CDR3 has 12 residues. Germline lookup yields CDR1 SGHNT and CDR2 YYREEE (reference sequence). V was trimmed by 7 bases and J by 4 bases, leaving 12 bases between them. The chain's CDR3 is CASSQGTYEQYF. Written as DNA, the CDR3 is TGTGCCAGCTCCCAGGGGACGTACGAGCAGTACTTC.

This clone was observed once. This chain's CDR3 is CASSLFGLARETQYF. CDR3 sequence (DNA): TGCGCCAGCAGCTTGTTTGGGCTAGCCAGAGAGACCCAGTACTTC. This chain connects TRBV5-1 to TRBJ2-5; tentatively, D is TRBD2 (5 bases). Germline V gene data show CDR1 as SGHRS and CDR2 as YFSETQ. Trimming took off 1 base at V and 4 bases at J, with 14 bases between the two ends. The CDR3 spans 15 residues.

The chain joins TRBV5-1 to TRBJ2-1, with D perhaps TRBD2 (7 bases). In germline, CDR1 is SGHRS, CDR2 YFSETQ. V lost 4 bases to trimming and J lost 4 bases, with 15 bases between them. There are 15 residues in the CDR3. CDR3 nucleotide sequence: TGCGCCAGCAGCCCAGGAGCGGGGACATACAATGAGCAGTTCTTC. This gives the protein CASSPGAGTYNEQFF.

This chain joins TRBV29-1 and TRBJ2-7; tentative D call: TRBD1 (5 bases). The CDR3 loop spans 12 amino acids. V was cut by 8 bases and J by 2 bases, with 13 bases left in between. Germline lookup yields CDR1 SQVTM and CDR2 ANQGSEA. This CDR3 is CSPGHSPYEQYV. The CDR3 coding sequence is TGCAGCCCAGGACACTCCCCCTACGAGCAGTACGTC.

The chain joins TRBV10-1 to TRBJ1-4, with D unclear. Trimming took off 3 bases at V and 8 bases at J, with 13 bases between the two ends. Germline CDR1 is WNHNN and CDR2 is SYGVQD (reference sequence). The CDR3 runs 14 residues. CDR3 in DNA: TGCGCCAGCAGTGATCCGGCGGGAGGCGAAAAACTGTTTTTT. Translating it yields CASSDPAGGEKLFF.

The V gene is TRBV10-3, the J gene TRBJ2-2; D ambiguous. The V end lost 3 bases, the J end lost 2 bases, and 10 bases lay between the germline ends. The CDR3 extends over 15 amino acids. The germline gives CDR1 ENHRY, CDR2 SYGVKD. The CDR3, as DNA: TGTGCCATCAGTGATCAAAGCCAAAACACCGGGGAGCTGTTTTTT. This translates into CAISDQSQNTGELFF.

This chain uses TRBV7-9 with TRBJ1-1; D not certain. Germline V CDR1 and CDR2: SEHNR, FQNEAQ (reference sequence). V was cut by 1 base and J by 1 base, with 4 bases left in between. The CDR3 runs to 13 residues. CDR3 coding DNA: TGTGCCAGCAGCTTAGAAGCGAACACTGAAGCTTTCTTT. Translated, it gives CASSLEANTEAFF. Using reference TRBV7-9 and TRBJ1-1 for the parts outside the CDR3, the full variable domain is DTGVSQNPRHKITKRGQNVTFRCDPISEHNRLYWYRQTLGQGPEFLTYFQNEAQLEKSRLLSDRFSAERPKGSFSTLEIQRTEQGDSAMYLCASSLEANTEAFFGQGTRLTVV.

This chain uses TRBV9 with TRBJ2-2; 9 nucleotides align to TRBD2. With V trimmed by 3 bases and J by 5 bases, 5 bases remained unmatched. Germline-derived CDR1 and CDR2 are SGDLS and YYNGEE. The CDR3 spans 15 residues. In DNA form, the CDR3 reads TGTGCCAGCAGCGGTAGCGGGAGTAATACCGGGGAGCTGTTTTTT. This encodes CASSGSGSNTGELFF.

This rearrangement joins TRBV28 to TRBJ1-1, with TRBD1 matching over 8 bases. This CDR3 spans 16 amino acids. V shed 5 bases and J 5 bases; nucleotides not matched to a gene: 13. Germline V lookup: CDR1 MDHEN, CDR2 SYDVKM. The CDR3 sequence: CASSPIRTGRATEAFF. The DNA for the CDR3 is TGTGCCAGCAGTCCGATTCGGACAGGGCGGGCGACTGAAGCTTTCTTT.

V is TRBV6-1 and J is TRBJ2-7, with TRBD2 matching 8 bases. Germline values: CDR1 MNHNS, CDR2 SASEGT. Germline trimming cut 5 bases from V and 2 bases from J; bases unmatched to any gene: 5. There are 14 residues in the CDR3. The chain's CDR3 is CASSMEAGAYEQYV. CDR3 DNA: TGTGCCAGCAGTATGGAAGCGGGGGCCTACGAGCAGTACGTC.

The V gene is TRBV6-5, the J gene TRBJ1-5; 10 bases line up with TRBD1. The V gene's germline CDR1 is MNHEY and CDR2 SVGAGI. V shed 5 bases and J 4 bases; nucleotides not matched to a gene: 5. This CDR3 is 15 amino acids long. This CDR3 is CASSTRTGGNQPQHF. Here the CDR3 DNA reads TGTGCCAGCAGTACTCGGACAGGGGGGAATCAGCCCCAGCATTTT.

The CDR3 nucleotides are TGTGCCTGGACCCTGGGGGAATACTATGGCTACACCTTC. It codes for CAWTLGEYYGYTF. The chain recombines TRBV30 with TRBJ1-2; the D gene is possibly TRBD1 (5 bases). Trimming stripped 4 bases from V and 3 bases from J, with 12 bases between. Germline V lookup: CDR1 GTSNPN, CDR2 SVGIG (reference sequence). The CDR3 extends over 13 amino acids.

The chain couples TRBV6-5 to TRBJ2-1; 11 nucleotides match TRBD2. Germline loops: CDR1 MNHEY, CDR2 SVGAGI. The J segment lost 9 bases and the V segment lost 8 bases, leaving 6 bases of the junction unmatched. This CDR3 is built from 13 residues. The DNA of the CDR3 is TGTGCCAGCGGGAATAGCGGGAGGGGTGAGCAGTTCTTC. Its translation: CASGNSGRGEQFF.